This TCR beta chain is drawn from a study of T cells in Graves' hyperthyroidism and ophthalmopathy. Study-wide context: Specimen type is peripheral blood, collected at initial diagnosis prior to any treatment. Study-wide points: Most clonotypes that expanded in the thyroid above 0.001 also showed up in blood. Ophthalmopathy stood apart from stable hyperthyroidism in a 13 V-J model.

Researchers amplified the TCR beta CDR3 regions from RNA transcripts. The primer set for the first-round RT-PCR of the TCR CDR3 was HTBI. TCRdb reprocessed the multiplex PCR reads with MiXCR, giving one entry per CDR3 protein. The data show some 620,000 distinct CDR3 sequences, with 15% to 20% seen just once and 3.5% to 4% held by the top ten. Comments on this clonotype: Its antigen is undetermined.

CDR1 and CDR2 (germline): DFQATT, SNEGSKA (reference sequence). CDR3 length: 16 amino acids. Trimming cost V 0 bases and J 6 bases, with 18 bases left between them. Patients were excluded for uncontrolled infection, other autoimmune disease, pregnancy or lactation. The chain has TRBV20-1 and TRBJ1-5; D is possibly TRBD1 (5 bases). This receptor was taken from a young woman with Graves' hyperthyroidism. What was sequenced was blood. CDR3 DNA sequence: TGCAGTGCTAGAGATCCTTCGGGGGGGTTGGTTCAGCCCCAGCATTTT. Translated, it gives CSARDPSGGLVQPQHF.